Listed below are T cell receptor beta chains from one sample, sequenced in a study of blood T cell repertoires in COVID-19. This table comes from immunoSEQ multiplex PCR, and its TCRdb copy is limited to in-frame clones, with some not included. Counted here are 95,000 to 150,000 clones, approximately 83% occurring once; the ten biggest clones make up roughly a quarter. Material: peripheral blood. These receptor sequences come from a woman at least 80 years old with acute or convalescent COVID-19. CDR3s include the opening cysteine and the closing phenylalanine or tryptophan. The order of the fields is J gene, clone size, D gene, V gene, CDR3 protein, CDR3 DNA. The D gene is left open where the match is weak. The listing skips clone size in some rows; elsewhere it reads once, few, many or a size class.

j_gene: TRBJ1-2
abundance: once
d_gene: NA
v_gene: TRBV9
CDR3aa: CASSGRWGHLSGGYTF
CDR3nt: TGTGCCAGCAGCGGCCGTTGGGGGCACCTATCAGGGGGCTACACCTTC

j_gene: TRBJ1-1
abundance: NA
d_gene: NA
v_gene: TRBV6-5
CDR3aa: CASSPLDMREAFF
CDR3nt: TGTGCCAGCAGCCCCCTGGACATGCGTGAAGCTTTCTTT

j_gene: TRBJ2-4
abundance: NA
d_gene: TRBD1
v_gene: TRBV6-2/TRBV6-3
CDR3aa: CASSYPKGQGRGIQYF
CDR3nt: TGTGCCAGCAGTTACCCAAAGGGACAGGGGAGGGGCATTCAGTACTTC

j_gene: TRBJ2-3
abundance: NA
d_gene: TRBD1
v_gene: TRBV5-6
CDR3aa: CASSLVRDRADTQYF
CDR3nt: TGTGCCAGCAGCTTGGTCCGGGACAGGGCAGATACGCAGTATTTT

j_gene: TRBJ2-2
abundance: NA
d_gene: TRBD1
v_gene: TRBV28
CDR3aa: CASRRDRVGGELFF
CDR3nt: TGTGCCAGCAGGAGAGACAGGGTGGGCGGGGAGCTGTTTTTT

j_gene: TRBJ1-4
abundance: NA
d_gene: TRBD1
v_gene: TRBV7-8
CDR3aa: CASSLSATGRYEKLFF
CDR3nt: TGTGCCAGCAGCTTGTCTGCGACAGGGAGGTATGAAAAACTGTTTTTT

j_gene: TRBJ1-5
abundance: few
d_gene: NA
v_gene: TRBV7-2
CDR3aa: CASSLFAQAGQPQHF
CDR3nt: TGTGCCAGCAGCTTATTCGCCCAGGCGGGTCAGCCCCAGCATTTT

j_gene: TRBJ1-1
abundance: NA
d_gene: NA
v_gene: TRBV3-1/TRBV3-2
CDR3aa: CASSQDLWGEAFF
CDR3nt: TGTGCCAGCAGCCAAGATCTCTGGGGCGAGGCTTTCTTT

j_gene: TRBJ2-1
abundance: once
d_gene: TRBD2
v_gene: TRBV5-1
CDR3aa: CASSSLPGLEGAEQFF
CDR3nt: TGCGCCAGCAGCAGTCTTCCGGGACTAGAAGGTGCTGAGCAGTTCTTC

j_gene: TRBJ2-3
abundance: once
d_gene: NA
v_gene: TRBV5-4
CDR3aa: CASSLASPQVDTQYF
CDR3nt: TGTGCCAGCAGCTTGGCTAGCCCCCAAGTGGATACGCAGTATTTT

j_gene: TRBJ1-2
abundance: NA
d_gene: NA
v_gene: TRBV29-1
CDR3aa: CSVSKQNYGYTF
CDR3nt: TGCAGCGTTAGTAAACAGAACTATGGCTACACCTTC

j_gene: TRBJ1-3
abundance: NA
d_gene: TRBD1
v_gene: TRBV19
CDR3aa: CAISARGGPGNTIYF
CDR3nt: TGTGCCATCAGTGCAAGAGGGGGCCCAGGAAACACCATATATTTT

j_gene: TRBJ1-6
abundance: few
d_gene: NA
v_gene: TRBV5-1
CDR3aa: CASSLWSENSPLHF
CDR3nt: TGCGCCAGCAGCTTGTGGTCAGAAAATTCACCCCTCCACTTT

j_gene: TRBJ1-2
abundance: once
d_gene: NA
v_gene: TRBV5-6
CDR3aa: CASTPWANYGYTF
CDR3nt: TGTGCCAGCACCCCGTGGGCGAACTATGGCTACACCTTC

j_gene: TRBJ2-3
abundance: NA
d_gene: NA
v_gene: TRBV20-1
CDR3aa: CSAERRDTQYF
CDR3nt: TGCAGTGCAGAAAGGAGGGATACGCAGTATTTT

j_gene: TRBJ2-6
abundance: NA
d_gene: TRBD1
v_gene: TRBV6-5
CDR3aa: CATLTGGSGANVLTF
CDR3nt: TGTGCCACTTTGACAGGGGGAAGTGGGGCCAACGTCCTGACTTTC

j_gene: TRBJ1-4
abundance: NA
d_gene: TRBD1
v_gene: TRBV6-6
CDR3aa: CASNQGGFEKLFF
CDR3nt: TGTGCCAGCAACCAGGGGGGTTTTGAAAAACTGTTTTTT

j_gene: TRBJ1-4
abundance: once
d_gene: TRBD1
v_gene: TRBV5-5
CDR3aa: CASSLAAGQGSINEKLFF
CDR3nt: TGTGCCAGCAGCTTGGCCGCGGGACAGGGATCGATTAATGAAAAACTGTTTTTT

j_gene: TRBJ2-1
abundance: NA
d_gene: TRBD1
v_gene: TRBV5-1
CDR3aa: CASSLVQGADEQFF
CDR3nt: TGCGCCAGCAGCTTGGTTCAGGGGGCAGATGAGCAGTTCTTC

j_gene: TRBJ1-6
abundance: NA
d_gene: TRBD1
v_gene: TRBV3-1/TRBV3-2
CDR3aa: CASSPTGGDSPLHF
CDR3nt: TGTGCCAGCAGCCCCACAGGGGGCGACTCACCCCTCCACTTT

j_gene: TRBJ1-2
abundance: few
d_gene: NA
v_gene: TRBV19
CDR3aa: CASSIDWTIYTF
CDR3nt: TGTGCCAGTAGTATAGATTGGACAATCTACACCTTC

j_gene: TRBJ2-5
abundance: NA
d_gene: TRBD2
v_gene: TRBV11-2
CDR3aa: CASSLDNPGTSATQYF
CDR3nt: TGTGCCAGCAGCTTAGATAACCCGGGAACTAGCGCGACCCAGTACTTC

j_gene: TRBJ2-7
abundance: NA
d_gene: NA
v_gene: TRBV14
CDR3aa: CASSHRVSYEQYF
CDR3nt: TGTGCCAGCAGCCACCGGGTCTCCTACGAGCAGTACTTC

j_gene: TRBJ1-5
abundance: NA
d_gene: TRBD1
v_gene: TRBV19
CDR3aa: CASSRGQGSGNQPQHF
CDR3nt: TGTGCCAGTAGTAGGGGACAGGGGTCCGGCAATCAGCCCCAGCATTTT

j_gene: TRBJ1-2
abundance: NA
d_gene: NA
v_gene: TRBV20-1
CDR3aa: CSASKGQSIYGYTF
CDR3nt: TGCAGTGCTAGTAAGGGGCAGAGTATTTATGGCTACACCTTC

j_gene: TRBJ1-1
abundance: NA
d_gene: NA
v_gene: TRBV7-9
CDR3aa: CASSLDLRGPLNTEAFF
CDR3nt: TGTGCCAGCAGCTTAGATTTGAGAGGGCCTCTGAACACTGAAGCTTTCTTT

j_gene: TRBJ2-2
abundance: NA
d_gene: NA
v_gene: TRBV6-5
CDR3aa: CASREGLNTGELFF
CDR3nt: TGTGCCAGCAGGGAGGGGTTGAACACCGGGGAGCTGTTTTTT

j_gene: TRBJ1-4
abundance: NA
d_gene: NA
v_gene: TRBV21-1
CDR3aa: CASQEGQNEKLFF
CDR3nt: TGTGCCAGTCAGGAGGGCCAAAATGAAAAACTGTTTTTT

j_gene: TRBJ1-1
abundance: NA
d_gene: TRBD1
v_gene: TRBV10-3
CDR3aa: CAINSGGRTEAFF
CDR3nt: TGTGCCATCAACTCAGGGGGTAGGACTGAAGCTTTCTTT